This TCR beta chain originates from a study of blood T cell repertoires in COVID-19. Turning to the study itself: COVID-19 samples from acute and convalescent phases originated in the United States, Italy and Spain. In each case, the material was cDNA or gDNA derived from T cells, B-cell-depleted T cells, or PBMCs.

The ends were cut back, 6 bases at V and 1 base at J, with 12 bases in the middle. The CDR3 is 14 amino acids. Germline V gives CDR1 SGHNT, CDR2 YYREEE (reference sequence). Authors' methods: Estimated nucleated cell counts came from reference gene primer amplification. TCRdb's copy holds only in-frame clones and misses some; the assay was immunoSEQ multiplex PCR. For V, J and clone size, that table is used; D and trimming come from the DNA. The table lists roughly 80,000 clones, over 75% of them singletons, with 2.5% to 3.5% in the top ten. Sequencing was carried out using peripheral blood. This chain connects TRBV5-4 to TRBJ2-3; D perhaps matches TRBD2 (6 bases). The receptor was derived from a woman over 75 with acute or convalescent COVID-19. CDR3: CASTRGGGTDTQYF. The CDR3 region has the DNA TGTGCCAGCACCCGGGGCGGGGGCACAGATACGCAGTATTTT.